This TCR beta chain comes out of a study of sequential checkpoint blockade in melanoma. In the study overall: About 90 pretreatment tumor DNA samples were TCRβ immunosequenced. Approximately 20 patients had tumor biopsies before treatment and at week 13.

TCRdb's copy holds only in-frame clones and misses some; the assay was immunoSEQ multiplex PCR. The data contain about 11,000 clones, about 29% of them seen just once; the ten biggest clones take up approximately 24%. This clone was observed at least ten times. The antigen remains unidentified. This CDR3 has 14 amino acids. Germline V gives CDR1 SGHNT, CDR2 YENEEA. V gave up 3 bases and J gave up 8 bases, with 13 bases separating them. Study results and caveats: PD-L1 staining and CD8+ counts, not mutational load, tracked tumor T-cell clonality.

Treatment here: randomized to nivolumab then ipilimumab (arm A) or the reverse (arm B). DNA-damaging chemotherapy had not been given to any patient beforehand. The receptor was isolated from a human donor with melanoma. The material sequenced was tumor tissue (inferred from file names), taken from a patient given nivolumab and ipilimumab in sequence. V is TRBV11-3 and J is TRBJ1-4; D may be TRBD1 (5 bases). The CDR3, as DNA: TGTGCCAGCAGCTTGGCGGGGGACTACGAAAAACTGTTTTTT. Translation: CASSLAGDYEKLFF. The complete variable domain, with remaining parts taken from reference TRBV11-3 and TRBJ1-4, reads EAGVVQSPRYKIIEKKQPVAFWCNPISGHNTLYWYLQNLGQGPELLIRYENEEAVDDSQLPKDRFSAERLKGVDSTLKIQPAELGDSAVYLCASSLAGDYEKLFFGSGTQLSVL.